This TCR beta chain originates from a study of Ad26.COV2.S vaccination and SARS-CoV-2 variants. Study-level results: The breadth of spike-specific CD8+ and CD4+ T cell responses after vaccination was reportedly substantial.

As for treatment: approximately 18 received Ad26.COV2.S at low or high dose, single or two shots; several received placebo; per-sample allocation not given. The samples date from day 63 after the first vaccine or placebo injection. Clones were read by immunoSEQ multiplex PCR, and TCRdb kept only the in-frame ones, dropping some. The sample lists a few hundred thousand clones, about nine tenths occurring once. This clone was counted only a few times. The target antigen is unknown. The CDR3 has 16 amino acids. Trimming took 2 bases from V and 0 from J, leaving 11 bases between them. Germline-derived CDR1 and CDR2 are ENHRY and SYGVKD.

The chain couples TRBV10-3 to TRBJ1-5, with D hard to call. The source material was peripheral blood, sampled in a trial of Ad26.COV2.S vaccine versus placebo. The sequence derives from a person between 18 and 60 years old who received the Ad26.COV2.S COVID-19 vaccine or a placebo. CDR3 nucleotides: TGTGCCATCAGTGAGAACAGCCCGTATAGCAATCAGCCCCAGCATTTT. Translating it yields CAISENSPYSNQPQHF.